This T cell receptor beta chain was observed in a study of blood T cell repertoires in COVID-19. Study details: The United States, Italy and Spain supplied acute and convalescent COVID-19 samples. Nucleic acid was either cDNA or gDNA, and it came from T cells, B-cell-depleted T cells, or PBMCs.

V shed 0 bases and J 8 bases; nucleotides not matched to a gene: 4. The CDR3 contains 15 residues. Germline V lookup: CDR1 LNHNV, CDR2 YYDKDF (reference sequence). Seattle's enrolled individuals joined amid active infection and were then monitored longitudinally. In the source study's methods: By means of reference gene primer amplification, nucleated cell counts were estimated. The method was immunoSEQ multiplex PCR; TCRdb's version includes in-frame clones alone and lacks a portion of them. D and trimming come from the DNA, and the V and J calls and clone size come from that table. Here the sample spans 150,000 or so clones, more than 75% being singletons.

The sequence came from a woman aged 70 to 79 with COVID-19, enrolled during active disease. What was sequenced was peripheral blood. J is TRBJ1-6 and V is TRBV15; 7 positions match TRBD1. In DNA form, the CDR3 reads TGTGCCACCAGCAGAGATCTACAGGGGCATTCACCCCTCCACTTT. Its protein product is CATSRDLQGHSPLHF.